Given below is one TCR beta chain in context. What this receptor recognizes is not known. Per-base qualities were not stored, and no clone one base away is much larger. These data come from a study of blood T cell repertoires in COVID-19 (TCRdb year 2020). For the wider study: The collaborator samples originated in the United States, Italy and Spain and spanned the acute and convalescent phases of COVID-19. The repertoires were made available in a free public database intended to serve as a resource for research on the immune response to SARS-CoV-2. The samples were drawn from the first 160 participants of the ongoing ImmuneRACE study and from over a thousand subjects provided by 6 global collaborators. Subjects who had been exposed to COVID-19, were actively infected with it, or had recovered from it provided the deeply sampled blood TCRbeta repertoires that made up the dataset. The prospective study material was composed of cDNA or gDNA derived from T cells, B-cell-depleted T cells, or PBMCs. A de-identified subject ID, COVID-19 status, age in years and sex were almost always included in the sample metadata. Where available, HLA class I and class II types were obtained from metadata supplied by the sample provider rather than from assay-based typing. Broader findings and caveats from the paper: The quantity of clinical and demographic metadata differed by source and by participant and was supplied without curation.

Another Seattle source contributed samples from volunteer blood donors who had recovered from COVID-19. The collaborating institutions used their own protocols to collect whole blood in K2EDTA tubes. For TCRbeta analysis, collaborators shipped samples in one of three forms: frozen whole blood, isolated PBMCs, or DNA extracted from either of those sample types. TCRbeta CDR3 regions were amplified from genomic DNA using the immunoSEQ Assay, a bias-controlled multiplex PCR. The paper's processing steps were these. Nucleated cell counts per sample were estimated from amplification of reference gene primers within the assay. Sequence reads were collapsed and filtered to measure the absolute abundance of every unique TCRbeta CDR3 rearrangement. For each sample, productive Simpson clonality was calculated as the square root of Simpson's diversity index across productive rearrangements. TCRdb holds this immuneACCESS table with in-frame rearrangements only. Some clones are missing; in checked studies, unresolved V genes explain under half, and the rest has no known cause. V, J and clone size were drawn from that table, and D and trimming were deduced from the DNA. For this sample there are about 220,000 clones; about 80% appear just once. The ten largest clones represent about 3% of the sample.

The sample taken for sequencing was peripheral blood. This receptor was obtained from a woman in her twenties or thirties who had recovered from COVID-19.

The nucleotides read TGTGCCAGCAGTCCTCAGATAGGGGTCAGGGGTGGTTCACCCCTCCACTTT. This is translated as CASSPQIGVRGGSPLHF. Recombination linked TRBV28 to TRBJ1-6; matching of 6 bases hints at TRBD1 as the D gene. V is pared back by 5 bases and J by 9 bases, with 23 bases lying between the germline termini. From a lookup of the germline V gene, CDR1 and CDR2 are MDHEN and SYDVKM. The CDR3 contains 17 residues, cysteine and phenylalanine counted. Only the CDR3 region is kept as DNA, spanning 51 bases read in frame from base 1.